This T cell receptor (beta chain) was recorded in a study of T cell responses to AZD1222 COVID-19 vaccine. Overall study: Pooled samples include second doses given at about 4 or 12 weeks. The study, taken as a whole, reports: Reportedly, nearly half the spike-specific TCRs target unmutated variant regions. Most donors were white British, females outnumbered males, and clonal diversity was possibly underestimated. Just a handful of AZD1222 recipients tested seropositive at baseline.

This CDR3 has 16 residues. V was trimmed by 2 bases and J by 1 base, leaving 13 bases between them. Germline V gene data show CDR1 as SEHNR and CDR2 as FQNEAQ (reference sequence). Some clones are missing from TCRdb's copy, which holds only in-frame ones; the method was immunoSEQ multiplex PCR. In the table there are around 130,000 clones, about 89% of which are singletons. In the case of this clone: Antigen: not known.

Sequencing was performed on peripheral blood, taken on day 0 of AZD1222 vaccination. This sequence was found in an adult in good health. The chain carries TRBV7-9 and TRBJ2-3; D perhaps matches TRBD2 (7 bases). CDR3 sequence: CASSLTGGGRTDTQYF. DNA of the CDR3: TGTGCCAGCAGCTTAACCGGCGGGGGCCGCACAGATACGCAGTATTTT.